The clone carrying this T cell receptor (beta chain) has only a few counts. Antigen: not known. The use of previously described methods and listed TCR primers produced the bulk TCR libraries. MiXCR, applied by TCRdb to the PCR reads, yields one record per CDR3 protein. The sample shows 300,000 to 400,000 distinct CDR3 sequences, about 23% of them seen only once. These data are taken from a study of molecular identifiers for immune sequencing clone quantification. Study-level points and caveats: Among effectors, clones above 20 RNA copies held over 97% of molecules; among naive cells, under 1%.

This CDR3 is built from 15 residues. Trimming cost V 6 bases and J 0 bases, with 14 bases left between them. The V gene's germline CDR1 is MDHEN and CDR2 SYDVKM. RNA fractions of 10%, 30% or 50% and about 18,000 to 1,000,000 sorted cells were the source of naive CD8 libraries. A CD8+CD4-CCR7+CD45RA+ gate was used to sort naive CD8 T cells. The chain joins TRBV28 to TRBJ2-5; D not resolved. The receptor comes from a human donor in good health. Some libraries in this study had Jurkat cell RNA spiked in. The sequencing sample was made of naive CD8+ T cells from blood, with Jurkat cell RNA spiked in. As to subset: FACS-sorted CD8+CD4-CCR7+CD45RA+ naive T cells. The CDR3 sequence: CASSNPDGNQETQYF. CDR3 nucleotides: TGTGCCAGCAGCAACCCCGACGGCAACCAAGAGACCCAGTACTTC.